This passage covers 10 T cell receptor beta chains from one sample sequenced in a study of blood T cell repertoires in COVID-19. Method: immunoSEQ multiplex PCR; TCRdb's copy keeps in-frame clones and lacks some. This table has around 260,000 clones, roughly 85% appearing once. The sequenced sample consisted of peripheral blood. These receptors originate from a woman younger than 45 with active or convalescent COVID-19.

Written as DNA, the CDR3 is TGTGCCAGCACTAGAAGGACAGGCCTACGAACTAATGAAAAACTGTTTTTT. It codes for CASTRRTGLRTNEKLFF. V and J are TRBV6-4 and TRBJ1-4; TRBD1 matches 7 bases. CDR1 is MRHNA, CDR2 SNTAGT, per germline. V was clipped by 7 bases and J by 1 base; unmatched bases: 12. The CDR3 runs to 17 residues.

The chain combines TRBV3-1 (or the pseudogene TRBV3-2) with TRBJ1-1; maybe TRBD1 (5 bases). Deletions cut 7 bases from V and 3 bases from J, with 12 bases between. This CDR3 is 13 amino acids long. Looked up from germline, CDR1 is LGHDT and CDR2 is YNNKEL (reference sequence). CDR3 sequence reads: CASTHGGDTEAFF. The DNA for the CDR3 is TGTGCCAGCACCCACGGGGGGGACACTGAAGCTTTCTTT.

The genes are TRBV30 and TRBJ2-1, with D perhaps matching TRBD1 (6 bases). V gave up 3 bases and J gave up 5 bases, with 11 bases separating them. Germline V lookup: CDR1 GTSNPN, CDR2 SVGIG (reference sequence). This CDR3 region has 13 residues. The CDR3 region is CAWSPNRDNEQFF. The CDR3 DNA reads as TGTGCCTGGAGCCCGAACAGGGACAATGAGCAGTTCTTC.

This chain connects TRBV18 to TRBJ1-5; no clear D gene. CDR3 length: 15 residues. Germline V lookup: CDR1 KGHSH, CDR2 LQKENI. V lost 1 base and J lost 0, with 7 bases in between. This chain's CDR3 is CASSPQQYSNQPQHF. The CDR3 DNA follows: TGTGCCAGCTCACCACAACAGTATAGCAATCAGCCCCAGCATTTT.

The CDR3 DNA sequence: TGTGCCAGGTGGGTTTCAGGGGGCCAATTGAACACTGAAGCTTTCTTT. It yields the protein CARWVSGGQLNTEAFF. The chain couples TRBV2 to TRBJ1-1; 8 bases are shared with TRBD1. The CDR3 totals 16 residues. Germline trimming cut 9 bases from V and 0 bases from J; bases unmatched to any gene: 12. Germline CDR1 is SNHLY and CDR2 is FYNNEI.

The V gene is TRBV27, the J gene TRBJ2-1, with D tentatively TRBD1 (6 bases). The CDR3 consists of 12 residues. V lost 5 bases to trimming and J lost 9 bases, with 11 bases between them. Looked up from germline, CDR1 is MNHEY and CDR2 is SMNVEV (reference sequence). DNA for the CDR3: TGTGCCAGCAGTCTACAGGGTGGTGAGCAGTTCTTC. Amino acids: CASSLQGGEQFF.

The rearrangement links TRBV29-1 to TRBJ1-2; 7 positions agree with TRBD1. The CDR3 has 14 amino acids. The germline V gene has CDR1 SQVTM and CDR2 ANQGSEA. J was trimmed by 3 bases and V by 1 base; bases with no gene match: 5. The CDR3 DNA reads TGCAGCGTTGAAGGAGGGGGCGGATACTATGGCTACACCTTC. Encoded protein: CSVEGGGGYYGYTF.

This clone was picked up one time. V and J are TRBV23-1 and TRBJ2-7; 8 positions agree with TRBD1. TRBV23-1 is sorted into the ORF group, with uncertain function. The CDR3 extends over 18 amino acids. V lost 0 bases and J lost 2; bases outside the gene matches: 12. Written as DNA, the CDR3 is TGCGCCAGCAGTCAATCGCACAGGGGGGCAAGGCTACCCTACGAGCAGTACTTC. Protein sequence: CASSQSHRGARLPYEQYF.

CDR3 amino acids: CASREGTMEEKLFF. The CDR3 DNA follows: TGCGCCAGCAGGGAGGGGACCATGGAGGAAAAACTGTTTTTT. The genes are TRBV5-1 and TRBJ1-4; possibly TRBD1 for D (5 bases). In germline, CDR1 is SGHRS, CDR2 YFSETQ. V was trimmed by 5 bases and J by 8 bases, leaving 16 bases between them. The CDR3 has 14 residues.

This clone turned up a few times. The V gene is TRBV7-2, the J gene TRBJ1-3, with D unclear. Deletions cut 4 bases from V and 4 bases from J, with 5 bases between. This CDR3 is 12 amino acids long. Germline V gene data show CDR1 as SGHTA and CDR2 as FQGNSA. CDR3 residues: CASSSQGNTIYF. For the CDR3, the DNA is TGTGCCAGCAGCTCACAGGGAAACACCATATATTTT.